The T cell receptor (beta chain) under discussion was sequenced for a study of blood T cell repertoires in COVID-19. Study background: PBMCs, B-cell-depleted T cells, or T cells were the source of the cDNA or gDNA that made up the material.

Trimming took off 0 bases at V and 6 bases at J, with 17 bases between the two ends. This CDR3 is 17 amino acids long. Germline values: CDR1 MNHEY, CDR2 SMNVEV (reference sequence). Profiling relied on immunoSEQ multiplex PCR, and the TCRdb table lists in-frame clones only, not all of them. The sample lists 100,000 or so clones; about 76% were seen once. Specimen: peripheral blood. The receptor comes from a woman in her 70s with acute or convalescent COVID-19. This chain connects TRBV27 to TRBJ2-2; the D gene is possibly TRBD2 (6 bases). In DNA, the CDR3 is TGTGCCAGCAGTTTATCGTTCGGAGGGATTAACCCCGGGGAGCTGTTTTTT. Its protein product is CASSLSFGGINPGELFF.